A selection of T cell receptor beta chains follows, all from one sample in a study of beta chain features in type 1 diabetes. Profiled with immunoSEQ multiplex PCR; TCRdb holds only in-frame clones, not every one. The table shows about 650,000 clones, with roughly an eighth occurring only once. The sequenced material came from naive CD4+ T cells from blood. Source of these receptors: a man aged 30 to 39 with type 1 diabetes. CDR3s include the opening cysteine and the closing phenylalanine or tryptophan. The order of the fields is J gene, V gene, clone size, CDR3 protein. For some rows the clone size is stated as once, few or many, or as a class when expanded; others skip it.

J: TRBJ1-4
V: TRBV4-2
size: few
CDR3: CASSLPTGLGNNDEKLFF

J: TRBJ2-5
V: TRBV4-2
size: few
CDR3: CASSQEGAQFETQYF

J: TRBJ1-6
V: TRBV6-6
size: NA
CDR3: CAISPQGLGSPLHF

J: TRBJ1-4
V: TRBV28
size: NA
CDR3: CASSGQGEKLFF

J: TRBJ2-3
V: TRBV4-3
size: NA
CDR3: CASSQGPGAGLSTDTQYF

J: TRBJ1-2
V: TRBV19
size: few
CDR3: CASSIDRSAVGYTF

J: TRBJ2-6
V: TRBV9
size: NA
CDR3: CASSVASGANVLTF

J: TRBJ1-2
V: TRBV5-1
size: NA
CDR3: CASSLTTEFYGYTF

J: TRBJ1-2
V: TRBV6-6
size: few
CDR3: CASSHQGGYTF

J: TRBJ1-4
V: TRBV5-1
size: NA
CDR3: CASSLTAGERQLFF

J: TRBJ2-2
V: TRBV25-1
size: NA
CDR3: CASSHRVGTRELFF

J: TRBJ1-2
V: TRBV7-2
size: few
CDR3: CASSQAGYEHGYGYTF

J: TRBJ1-3
V: TRBV4-3
size: few
CDR3: CASSQGHPSGNTIYF

J: TRBJ2-7
V: TRBV6-6
size: NA
CDR3: CASSDRPGEYEQYF

J: TRBJ2-1
V: TRBV10-1
size: NA
CDR3: CASSESEGYNEQFF

J: TRBJ1-2
V: TRBV9
size: NA
CDR3: CASSKDLANYGYTF

J: TRBJ2-1
V: TRBV5-6
size: few
CDR3: CASSMTGGYNEQFF

J: TRBJ2-5
V: TRBV7-3
size: few
CDR3: CAEDGETQYF

J: TRBJ2-2
V: TRBV13
size: NA
CDR3: CASSLWGQPNTGELFF

J: TRBJ2-1
V: TRBV7-8
size: NA
CDR3: CASSLGPYNEQFF

J: TRBJ1-2
V: TRBV6-1
size: NA
CDR3: CASSEKLGYTF

J: TRBJ2-3
V: TRBV28
size: NA
CDR3: CASSSREDTQYF

J: TRBJ2-2
V: TRBV7-3
size: NA
CDR3: CASSLRQNTGELFF

J: TRBJ1-2
V: TRBV14
size: few
CDR3: CASSHGVGYTF

J: TRBJ1-2
V: TRBV7-2
size: few
CDR3: CASSAIRNGYTF

J: TRBJ1-4
V: TRBV5-6
size: NA
CDR3: CASSLDFATNEKLFF

J: TRBJ2-1
V: TRBV9
size: NA
CDR3: CASSVVGGASSYNEQFF

J: TRBJ2-6
V: TRBV27
size: NA
CDR3: CASSQQVSGANVLTF

J: TRBJ2-7
V: TRBV4-3
size: few
CDR3: CASSQALNEQYF

J: TRBJ2-5
V: TRBV29-1
size: NA
CDR3: CSVRGNEGETQYF

J: TRBJ2-5
V: TRBV5-1
size: NA
CDR3: CASSPSQTQETQYF

J: TRBJ2-3
V: TRBV23-1
size: NA
CDR3: CASSQPGRLDTDTQYF

J: TRBJ1-2
V: TRBV7-2
size: few
CDR3: CASSPGRSYGYTF

J: TRBJ2-3
V: TRBV10-3
size: NA
CDR3: CATRDRTGADTQYF